This TCR beta chain was profiled in a study of blood T cell repertoires in COVID-19. V gave up 2 bases and J gave up 7 bases, with 9 bases separating them. CDR3 size: 12 residues. Germline assignment: CDR1 SQVTM and CDR2 ANQGSEA. Data came from immunoSEQ multiplex PCR; TCRdb stores just in-frame clones and leaves some out. The table includes fewer than 400,000 clones, 85% detected once. This TCR came from a young woman with acute or convalescent COVID-19. Material: peripheral blood. The chain combines TRBV29-1 with TRBJ2-1; maybe TRBD1 (5 bases). In DNA form, the CDR3 reads TGCAGCGTTGAACAGGGTGGGAATGAGCAGTTCTTC. Residues: CSVEQGGNEQFF.